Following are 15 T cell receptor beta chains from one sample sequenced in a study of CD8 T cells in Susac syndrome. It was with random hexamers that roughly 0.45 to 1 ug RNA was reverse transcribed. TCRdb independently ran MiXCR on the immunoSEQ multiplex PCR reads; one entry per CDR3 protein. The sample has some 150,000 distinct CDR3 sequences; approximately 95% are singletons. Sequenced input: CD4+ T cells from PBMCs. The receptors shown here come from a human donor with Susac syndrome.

CDR3 coding DNA: TGTGCCAGCAGTCTAAGGACAGCGGGGGGGACCCAGTACTTC. Its translation is CASSLRTAGGTQYF. The gene calls are TRBV28 and TRBJ2-5; 9 nucleotides match TRBD2. The germline V gene has CDR1 MDHEN and CDR2 SYDVKM. CDR3 length equals 14 residues. V trimming: 5 bases; J trimming: 7 bases; junction bases outside the gene matches: 8. The entire variable domain, with the rest obtained from reference TRBV28 and TRBJ2-5, is as follows: DVKVTQSSRYLVKRTGEKVFLECVQDMDHENMFWYRQDPGLGLRLIYFSYDVKMKEKGDIPEGYSVSREKKERFSLILESASTNQTSMYLCASSLRTAGGTQYFGPGTRLLVL.

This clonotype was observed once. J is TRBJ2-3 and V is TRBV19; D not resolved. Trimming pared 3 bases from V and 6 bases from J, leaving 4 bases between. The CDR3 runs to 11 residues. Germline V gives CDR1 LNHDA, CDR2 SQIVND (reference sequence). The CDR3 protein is CASSIEDTQYF. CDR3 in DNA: TGTGCCAGTAGTATTGAGGATACGCAGTATTTT.

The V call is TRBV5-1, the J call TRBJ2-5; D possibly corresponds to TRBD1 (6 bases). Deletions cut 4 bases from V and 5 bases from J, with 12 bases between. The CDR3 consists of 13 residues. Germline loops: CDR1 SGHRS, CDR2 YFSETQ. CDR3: CASSGGQGETQYF. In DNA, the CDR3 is TGCGCCAGCAGCGGGGGACAAGGTGAGACCCAGTACTTC. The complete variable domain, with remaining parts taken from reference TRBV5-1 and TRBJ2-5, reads KAGVTQTPRYLIKTRGQQVTLSCSPISGHRSVSWYQQTPGQGLQFLFEYFSETQRNKGNFPGRFSGRQFSNSRSEMNVSTLELGDSALYLCASSGGQGETQYFGPGTRLLVL.

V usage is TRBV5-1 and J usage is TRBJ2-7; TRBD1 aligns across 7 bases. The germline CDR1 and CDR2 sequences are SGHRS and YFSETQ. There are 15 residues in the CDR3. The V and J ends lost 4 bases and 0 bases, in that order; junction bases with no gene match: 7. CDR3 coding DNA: TGCGCCAGCAGCCTGAACAGGGGATCCTCCTACGAGCAGTACTTC. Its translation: CASSLNRGSSYEQYF.

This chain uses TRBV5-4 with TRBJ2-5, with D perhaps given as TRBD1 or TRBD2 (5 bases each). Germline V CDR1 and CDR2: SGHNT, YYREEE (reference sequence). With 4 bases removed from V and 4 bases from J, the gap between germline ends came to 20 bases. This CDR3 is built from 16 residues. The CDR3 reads CASSAPGQSSSETQYF. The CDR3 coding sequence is TGTGCCAGCAGCGCCCCGGGGCAGTCGTCATCAGAGACCCAGTACTTC. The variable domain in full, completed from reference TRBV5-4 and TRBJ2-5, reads ETGVTQSPTHLIKTRGQQVTLRCSSQSGHNTVSWYQQALGQGPQFIFQYYREEENGRGNFPPRFSGLQFPNYSSELNVNALELDDSALYLCASSAPGQSSSETQYFGPGTRLLVL.

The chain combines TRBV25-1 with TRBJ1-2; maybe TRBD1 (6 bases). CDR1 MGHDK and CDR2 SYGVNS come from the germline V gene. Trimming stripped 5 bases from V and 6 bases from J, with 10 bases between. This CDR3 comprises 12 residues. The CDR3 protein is CASSPDSHGYTF. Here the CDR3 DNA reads TGTGCCAGCAGTCCGGACAGCCATGGCTACACCTTC.

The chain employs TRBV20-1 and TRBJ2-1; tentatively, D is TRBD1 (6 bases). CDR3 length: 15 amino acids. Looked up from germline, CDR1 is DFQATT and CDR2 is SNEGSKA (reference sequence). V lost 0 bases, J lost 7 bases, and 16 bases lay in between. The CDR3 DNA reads TGCAGTGCTAGAGATTCCCTAGGGGGACGGAATGAGCAGTTCTTC. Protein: CSARDSLGGRNEQFF.

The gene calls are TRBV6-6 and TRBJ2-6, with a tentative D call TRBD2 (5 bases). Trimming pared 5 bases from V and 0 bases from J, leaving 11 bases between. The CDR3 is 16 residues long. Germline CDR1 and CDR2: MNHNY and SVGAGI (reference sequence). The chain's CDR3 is CASSLLGSSGANVLTF. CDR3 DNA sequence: TGTGCCAGCAGTCTACTAGGGAGCTCTGGGGCCAACGTCCTGACTTTC.

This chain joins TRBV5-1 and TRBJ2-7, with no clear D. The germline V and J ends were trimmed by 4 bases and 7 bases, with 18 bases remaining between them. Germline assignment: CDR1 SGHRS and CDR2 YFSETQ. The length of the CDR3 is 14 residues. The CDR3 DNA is TGCGCCAGCAGCCCATCGCGCCCCATGAGGGAGCAGTACTTC. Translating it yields CASSPSRPMREQYF.

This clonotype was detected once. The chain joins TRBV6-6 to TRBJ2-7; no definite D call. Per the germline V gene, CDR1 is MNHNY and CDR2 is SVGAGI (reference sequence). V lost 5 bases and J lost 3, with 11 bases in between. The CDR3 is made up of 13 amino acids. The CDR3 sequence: CASSRSLLYEQYF. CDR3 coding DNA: TGTGCCAGCAGTCGTAGCTTACTCTACGAGCAGTACTTC.

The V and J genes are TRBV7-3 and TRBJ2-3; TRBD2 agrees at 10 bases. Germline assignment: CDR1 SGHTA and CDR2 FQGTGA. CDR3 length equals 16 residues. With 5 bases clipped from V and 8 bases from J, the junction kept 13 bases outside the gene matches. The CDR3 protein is CASSLFASGREATQYF. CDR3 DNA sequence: TGTGCCAGCAGCCTCTTTGCGAGCGGGAGGGAAGCTACGCAGTATTTT.

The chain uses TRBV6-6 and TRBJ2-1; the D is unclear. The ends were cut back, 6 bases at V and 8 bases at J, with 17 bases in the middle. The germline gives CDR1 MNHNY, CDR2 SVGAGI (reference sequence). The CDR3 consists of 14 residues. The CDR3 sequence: CASRNRVASDEQFF. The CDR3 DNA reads TGTGCCAGCAGAAACCGGGTCGCTTCGGATGAGCAGTTCTTC.

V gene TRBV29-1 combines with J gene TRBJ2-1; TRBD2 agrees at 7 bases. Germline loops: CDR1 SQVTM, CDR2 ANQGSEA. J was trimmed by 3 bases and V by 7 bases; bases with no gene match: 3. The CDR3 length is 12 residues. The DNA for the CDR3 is TGCAGCGCCCGGGGGGACTACAATGAGCAGTTCTTC. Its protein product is CSARGDYNEQFF.

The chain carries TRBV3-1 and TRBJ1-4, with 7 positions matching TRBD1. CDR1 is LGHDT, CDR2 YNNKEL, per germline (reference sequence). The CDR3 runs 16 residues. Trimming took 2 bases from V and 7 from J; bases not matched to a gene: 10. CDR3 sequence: CASSQRATGLAEKLFF. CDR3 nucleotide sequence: TGTGCCAGCAGCCAACGGGCGACAGGGTTGGCTGAAAAACTGTTTTTT.

CDR3 region: CASSQSDGYEQYF. In DNA form, the CDR3 reads TGCGCCAGCAGTCAATCTGACGGCTACGAGCAGTACTTC. The chain has TRBV23-1 and TRBJ2-7, with D hard to call. TRBV23-1 is labeled an ORF, and its function is uncertain. The CDR3 length is 13 residues. The ends were cut back, 0 bases at V and 3 bases at J, with 6 bases in the middle.